Shown below are 26 T cell receptor beta chains from a single sample sequenced in a study of cytomegalovirus exposure and HLA in healthy donors. A multiplex PCR was run with 60 Vbeta primers and 13 Jbeta primers. This table comes from immunoSEQ multiplex PCR, and its TCRdb copy is limited to in-frame clones, with some not included. Here the sample spans 100,000 or so clones, roughly two thirds being singletons. The sequencing sample was made of PBMCs. Receptors were obtained from a woman aged 25 to 39 in good health and CMV-seronegative.

The chain combines TRBV6-6 with TRBJ1-1; maybe TRBD1 (6 bases). From germline, CDR1 is MNHNY and CDR2 SVGAGI (reference sequence). V was trimmed by 2 bases and J by 5 bases, leaving 12 bases between them. The CDR3 totals 14 residues. CDR3: CASSYKQGGTEAFF. CDR3 nucleotides: TGTGCCAGCAGTTACAAACAGGGAGGGACTGAAGCTTTCTTT.

The chain has TRBV7-9 and TRBJ1-2, with 7 nucleotides matching TRBD1. CDR3 length equals 13 residues. Germline V gene lookup returns CDR1 SEHNR and CDR2 FQNEAQ (reference sequence). V shed 5 bases and J 3 bases; nucleotides not matched to a gene: 3. The CDR3 bases are TGTGCCAGCAGCCTTACAGGGGACTATGGCTACACCTTC. This sequence encodes CASSLTGDYGYTF.

The chain links TRBV6-6 to TRBJ2-5, with D tentatively TRBD2 (6 bases). The V end lost 6 bases, the J end lost 5 bases, and 16 bases lay between the germline ends. This CDR3 spans 14 amino acids. Germline values: CDR1 MNHNY, CDR2 SVGAGI (reference sequence). As DNA, the CDR3 is TGTGCCAGCAGGCCGGGTCTCGGAGGGGAGACCCAGTACTTC. It encodes CASRPGLGGETQYF.

This chain connects TRBV4-1 to TRBJ1-1; D call uncertain. Germline CDR1 is MGHRA and CDR2 is YSYEKL. The CDR3 extends over 13 amino acids. Trimming removed 6 bases from V and 0 bases from J, with 8 bases in between. The CDR3, as DNA: TGCGCCAGCAGTGAGAGGGTGAACACTGAAGCTTTCTTT. Its translation is CASSERVNTEAFF.

This clone was seen more than once but under ten times. This chain links TRBV5-4 with TRBJ1-2, with 7 bases matching TRBD1. Germline V gives CDR1 SGHNT, CDR2 YYREEE (reference sequence). This CDR3 comprises 15 residues. After removal of 5 bases from V and 4 bases from J, the junction contained 11 bases not matched to a gene. The chain's CDR3 is CASSYETGDSYGYTF. DNA for the CDR3: TGTGCCAGCAGTTACGAAACAGGGGACAGCTATGGCTACACCTTC.

The chain recombines TRBV28 with TRBJ2-7, with D tentatively TRBD1 (5 bases). CDR3 length: 13 amino acids. V was pared by 10 bases and J by 6 bases, with 19 bases between. Germline values: CDR1 MDHEN, CDR2 SYDVKM. The CDR3 DNA sequence: TGTGCCATCTCAGGGCTTGGCCCGATCGAGCAGTACTTC. Translating it yields CAISGLGPIEQYF.

This clone was seen only once. J is TRBJ2-5 and V is TRBV7-2, with 7 bases that match TRBD2. The germline V gene has CDR1 SGHTA and CDR2 FQGNSA. V shed 7 bases, J shed 4 bases, and the junction held 15 bases outside the gene matches. There are 16 residues in the CDR3. The chain's CDR3 is CASTTQGEGWGETQYF. The CDR3 DNA sequence: TGTGCCAGCACCACGCAAGGGGAGGGCTGGGGAGAGACCCAGTACTTC.

This chain joins TRBV7-9 and TRBJ1-1; tentatively, D is TRBD1 (6 bases). The CDR3 sequence is 14 residues long. Between the trimmed V and J ends, which lost 2 bases and 4 bases, there was a span of 11 bases. Germline lookup yields CDR1 SEHNR and CDR2 FQNEAQ (reference sequence). The CDR3: CASSLTRGGTEAFF. The CDR3 DNA is TGTGCCAGCAGCTTAACGAGGGGGGGCACTGAAGCTTTCTTT. The entire variable domain, with the rest obtained from reference TRBV7-9 and TRBJ1-1, is as follows: DTGVSQNPRHKITKRGQNVTFRCDPISEHNRLYWYRQTLGQGPEFLTYFQNEAQLEKSRLLSDRFSAERPKGSFSTLEIQRTEQGDSAMYLCASSLTRGGTEAFFGQGTRLTVV.

This chain uses TRBV30 with TRBJ2-7; TRBD1 agrees at 8 bases. There are 14 residues in the CDR3. CDR1 is GTSNPN and CDR2 is SVGIG in the germline V gene (reference sequence). Losses at the gene ends were 2 bases for V and 3 bases for J; bases not matched to a gene: 6. The CDR3 sequence: CAWSLGQANYEQYF. The DNA for the CDR3 is TGTGCCTGGAGTTTGGGACAGGCCAACTACGAGCAGTACTTC.

The chain has TRBV7-9 and TRBJ2-6; 8 bases line up with TRBD1. Germline CDR1 and CDR2: SEHNR and FQNEAQ (reference sequence). The ends lost 5 bases at V and 0 bases at J; junction bases unmatched: 12. The CDR3 is made up of 19 amino acids. In DNA, the CDR3 is TGTGCCAGCAGCAGGGGGACAGGATCCCCTCTCTCTGGGGCCAACGTCCTGACTTTC. This gives the protein CASSRGTGSPLSGANVLTF.

To note about this clone: Given a far larger clone just one base away, this is likely a sequencing read error. The chain joins TRBV18 to TRBJ2-3; perhaps TRBD2 as D (6 bases). CDR1 is KGHSH and CDR2 is LQKENI in the germline V gene. The CDR3 length is 15 residues. The CDR3 nucleotides are TGTACCAGCTCACCGAAGGCGGGGACCGCAGATACGCAGTATTTT. Residues: CTSSPKAGTADTQYF.

This chain connects TRBV6-1 to TRBJ1-6, with 8 bases lining up with TRBD1. The J segment lost 3 bases and the V segment lost 4 bases, leaving 8 bases of the junction unmatched. CDR1 is MNHNS, CDR2 SASEGT, per germline. The CDR3 consists of 17 residues. In DNA form, the CDR3 reads TGTGCCAGCAGTGCTGACAGGGGCGCCGTCTATAATTCACCCCTCCACTTT. It specifies CASSADRGAVYNSPLHF.

This chain joins TRBV7-9 and TRBJ2-2; 9 bases line up with TRBD1. The length of the CDR3 is 16 residues. V was clipped by 2 bases and J by 8 bases; unmatched bases: 9. Germline V gene lookup returns CDR1 SEHNR and CDR2 FQNEAQ (reference sequence). DNA for the CDR3: TGTGCCAGCAGCTTATTACAGGGGGCGAATGCAGGGGAGCTGTTTTTT. Its protein product is CASSLLQGANAGELFF.

This chain connects TRBV28 to TRBJ2-2; a weak D match, TRBD1 (6 bases). Germline CDR1 MDHEN, CDR2 SYDVKM. The CDR3 is made up of 16 amino acids. Trimming took off 3 bases at V and 1 base at J, with 12 bases between the two ends. This CDR3 reads CASSFPTGLNTGELFF. The CDR3 DNA reads TGTGCCAGCAGTTTCCCGACAGGTTTGAACACCGGGGAGCTGTTTTTT.

The V and J genes are TRBV27 and TRBJ2-7; possible D gene TRBD2, 6 bases. The CDR3 is made up of 15 amino acids. Germline-derived CDR1 and CDR2 are MNHEY and SMNVEV (reference sequence). Trimming cost V 6 bases and J 7 bases, with 22 bases left between them. The chain's CDR3 is CASSTRSRGPWEQYF. DNA of the CDR3: TGTGCCAGCAGCACCCGATCGCGGGGTCCTTGGGAGCAGTACTTC.

The rearrangement uses TRBV15 and TRBJ1-3; no clear D gene. The CDR3 contains 16 residues. V lost 5 bases, J lost 0 bases, and 14 bases lay in between. The germline gives CDR1 LNHNV, CDR2 YYDKDF (reference sequence). The CDR3 DNA reads TGTGCCACCAGCCGCTCCACAGTGAGCTCTGGAAACACCATATATTTT. This codes for CATSRSTVSSGNTIYF.

The V gene is TRBV7-9, the J gene TRBJ1-2; a possible D gene is TRBD1 (5 bases). The CDR3 is 15 amino acids. Germline CDR1 SEHNR, CDR2 FQNEAQ (reference sequence). Trimming stripped 2 bases from V and 3 bases from J, with 13 bases between. CDR3 in DNA: TGTGCCAGCAGCTTAAGTTGGGGCAGGGACTATGGCTACACCTTC. This encodes CASSLSWGRDYGYTF.

This clone was detected only a few times. This chain uses TRBV2 with TRBJ1-1; D call uncertain. Germline V lookup: CDR1 SNHLY, CDR2 FYNNEI. V was trimmed by 5 bases and J by 6 bases, leaving 13 bases between them. This CDR3 spans 13 amino acids. CDR3: CASSTRIEAEAFF. The CDR3 region has the DNA TGTGCCAGCAGTACAAGAATCGAGGCTGAAGCTTTCTTT.

The chain uses TRBV5-1 and TRBJ1-1; D is perhaps TRBD1 (6 bases). Deletions cut 0 bases from V and 3 bases from J, with 15 bases between. The germline CDR1 and CDR2 sequences are SGHRS and YFSETQ. The CDR3 contains 16 residues. In DNA form, the CDR3 reads TGCGCCAGCAGCTTGGAACCACAGGGAGGGGACACTGAAGCTTTCTTT. This encodes CASSLEPQGGDTEAFF.

This sequence joins TRBV19 and TRBJ2-2; 11 nucleotides match TRBD1. CDR1 is LNHDA, CDR2 SQIVND, per germline (reference sequence). Germline trimming cut 11 bases from V and 6 bases from J; bases unmatched to any gene: 5. The CDR3 runs 13 residues. The CDR3 spells CALRDRGSGELFF. The CDR3 bases are TGTGCCCTCCGGGACAGGGGGTCCGGGGAGCTGTTTTTT.

The V gene is TRBV6-1, the J gene TRBJ1-1; possible D gene TRBD1, 5 bases. This CDR3 region has 13 residues. Germline V gene sequence: CDR1 MNHNS, CDR2 SASEGT. The V gene lost 4 bases and the J gene lost 1 base, with 7 bases spanning the gap. The CDR3 nucleotides are TGTGCCAGCAGTGTCGACAGGAACACTGAAGCTTTCTTT. It translates to CASSVDRNTEAFF.

The chain recombines TRBV19 with TRBJ1-1; D ambiguous. Germline values: CDR1 LNHDA, CDR2 SQIVND (reference sequence). The CDR3 loop spans 14 amino acids. Deletions cut 1 base from V and 4 bases from J, with 10 bases between. For the CDR3, the DNA is TGTGCCAGTAGTATAGTTGGACTGGTCACTGAAGCTTTCTTT. Its protein product is CASSIVGLVTEAFF.

V is TRBV29-1 and J is TRBJ1-1, with 8 bases that match TRBD1. With V trimmed by 7 bases and J by 4 bases, 2 bases remained unmatched. The CDR3 has 11 residues. Germline V gene data show CDR1 as SQVTM and CDR2 as ANQGSEA. The CDR3 nucleotides are TGCAGCGCGACAGGGGCCACTGAAGCTTTCTTT. Its translation: CSATGATEAFF.

The genes are TRBV11-3 and TRBJ1-1, with D possibly TRBD1 on 6 matching bases. Per germline, CDR1 SGHNT and CDR2 YENEEA. V lost 1 base to trimming and J lost 7 bases, with 10 bases between them. The CDR3 contains 13 residues. The CDR3, as DNA: TGTGCCAGCAGCTTAGTACGAGGGGGTGAAGCTTTCTTT. As protein: CASSLVRGGEAFF.

The chain is built from TRBV7-9 and TRBJ1-1; D might be TRBD1 (6 bases). The germline CDR1 and CDR2 sequences are SEHNR and FQNEAQ (reference sequence). The CDR3 covers 14 residues. The V and J ends lost 1 base and 10 bases respectively, with 16 bases between them. This CDR3 is CASSLGGGRRGAFF. The CDR3 DNA reads TGTGCCAGCAGCTTAGGGGGGGGGCGCAGAGGAGCTTTCTTT.

The chain uses TRBV29-1 and TRBJ2-7, with D possibly matching TRBD2 (6 bases). The germline V gene encodes CDR1 SQVTM and CDR2 ANQGSEA. The V gene lost 7 bases and the J gene lost 0 bases, with 22 bases spanning the gap. This CDR3 is 16 amino acids long. CDR3 region: CSAVTQSSASSYEQYF. In DNA, the CDR3 is TGCAGCGCCGTCACACAGTCTAGCGCGAGCTCCTACGAGCAGTACTTC.